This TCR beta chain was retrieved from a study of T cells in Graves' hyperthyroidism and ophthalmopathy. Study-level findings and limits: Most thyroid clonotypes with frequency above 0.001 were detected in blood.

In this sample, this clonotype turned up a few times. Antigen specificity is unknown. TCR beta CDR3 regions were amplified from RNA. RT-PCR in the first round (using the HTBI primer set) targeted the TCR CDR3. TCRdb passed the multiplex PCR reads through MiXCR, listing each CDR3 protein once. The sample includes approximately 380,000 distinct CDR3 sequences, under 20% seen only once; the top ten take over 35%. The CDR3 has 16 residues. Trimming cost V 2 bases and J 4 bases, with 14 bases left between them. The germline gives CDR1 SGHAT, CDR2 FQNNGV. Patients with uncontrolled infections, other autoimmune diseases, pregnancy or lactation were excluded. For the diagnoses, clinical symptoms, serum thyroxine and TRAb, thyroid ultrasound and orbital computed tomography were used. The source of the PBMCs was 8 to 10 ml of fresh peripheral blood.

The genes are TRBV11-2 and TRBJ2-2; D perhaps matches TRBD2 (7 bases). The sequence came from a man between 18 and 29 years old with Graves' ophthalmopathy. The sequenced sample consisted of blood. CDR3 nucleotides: TGTGCCAGCAGCTTAAGTGGGGGGGCCATCACCGGGGAGCTGTTTTTT. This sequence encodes CASSLSGGAITGELFF.